The rows below give T cell receptor beta chains drawn from one sample of a study of beta chain features in type 1 diabetes. Data came from immunoSEQ multiplex PCR; TCRdb stores just in-frame clones and leaves some out. The table shows about 650,000 clones, with around 12% occurring only once. Sequencing used naive CD4+ T cells from blood. Receptor source: a man aged 25-45 years with type 1 diabetes. CDR3s include the opening cysteine and the closing phenylalanine or tryptophan.

V	J	CDR3
TRBV27	TRBJ2-3	CASSLGLAGVTDTQYF
TRBV6-1	TRBJ1-1	CASSAGYGAFF
TRBV5-1	TRBJ2-7	CASSLALAAVGEQYF
TRBV7-8	TRBJ1-5	CASSLDRSSNQPQHF
TRBV23-1	TRBJ2-7	CASSHGGSSYEQYF
TRBV6-1	TRBJ2-7	CASSQGPGRSSYEQYF
TRBV30	TRBJ1-3	CAWSAPGLLWGNTIYF
TRBV27	TRBJ1-1	CASSLIQTNTEAFF
TRBV11-3	TRBJ1-2	CASSLEPSYGYTF
TRBV5-1	TRBJ1-1	CASSTGTANTEAFF
TRBV9	TRBJ1-2	CASSVVSGGNYGYTF
TRBV7-2	TRBJ2-1	CASSFTGASYNEQFF
TRBV18	TRBJ1-3	CASSPRDRSSGNTIYF
TRBV19	TRBJ2-1	CASSMSGGEQFF
TRBV18	TRBJ2-5	CASSAGTERETQYF
TRBV9	TRBJ2-3	CASSVRLAGGDTQYF
TRBV5-8	TRBJ1-1	CASSSTGASNTEAFF
TRBV20-1	TRBJ1-1	CSAGGATEAFF
TRBV7-8	TRBJ1-2	CASSPGQGGSYGYTF
TRBV2	TRBJ1-5	CASSEHHSNQPQHF
TRBV19	TRBJ1-1	CASSNEGTANTEAFF
TRBV30	TRBJ2-3	CAWIRGSPQDTQYF
TRBV6-1	TRBJ2-5	CASTRTSGDGETQYF
TRBV5-4	TRBJ1-4	CASSLTFGTNEKLFF
TRBV9	TRBJ1-1	CASSFNDRGTEAFF
TRBV19	TRBJ2-7	CASSPQGNYEQYF
TRBV4-3	TRBJ1-5	CASSQDPSPSNQPQHF
TRBV11-3	TRBJ1-6	CASSPRGWQYNSPLHF
TRBV18	TRBJ2-2	CASSKGEATGELFF
TRBV30	TRBJ2-2	CAWSRGRVNTGELFF
TRBV4-3	TRBJ2-5	CASSQAGVAGETQYF
TRBV27	TRBJ1-6	CATSGTGYSPLHF
TRBV5-1	TRBJ1-2	CASSMADGAYGYTF
TRBV27	TRBJ1-2	CASSLSRARQGATNGYTF